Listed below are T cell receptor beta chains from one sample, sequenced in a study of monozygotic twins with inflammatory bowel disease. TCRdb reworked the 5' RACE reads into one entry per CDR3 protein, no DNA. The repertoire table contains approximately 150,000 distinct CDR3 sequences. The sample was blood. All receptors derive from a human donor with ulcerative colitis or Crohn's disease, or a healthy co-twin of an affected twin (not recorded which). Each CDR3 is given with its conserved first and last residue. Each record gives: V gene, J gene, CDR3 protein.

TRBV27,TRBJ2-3,CASSPRTSQDTQYF
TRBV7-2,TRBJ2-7,CASSWKSGGWYEQYF
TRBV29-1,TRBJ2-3,CSGADRAFDTQYF
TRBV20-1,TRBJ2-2,CSAFPRLAENTGELFF
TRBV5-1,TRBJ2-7,CASKDEGAYEQYF
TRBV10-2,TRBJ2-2,CASSESDAGGTGELFF
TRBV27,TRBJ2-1,CASWTAYNEQFF
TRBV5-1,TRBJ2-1,CASSFLAGGSYNEQFF
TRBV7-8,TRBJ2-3,CASSLAPLGGNADTQYF
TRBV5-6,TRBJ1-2,CASSLEAGGDAYGYTF
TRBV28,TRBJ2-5,CASSILAGQGNQETQYF
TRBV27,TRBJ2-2,CASSLSHTGELFF
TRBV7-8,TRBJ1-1,CASSFDRDTEAFF
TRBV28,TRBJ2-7,CASSLSRAHEQYF
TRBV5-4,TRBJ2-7,CASSLETGGTYEQYF
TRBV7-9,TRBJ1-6,CASSLGTGVGSPLHF